This T cell receptor beta chain was sequenced for a study of human T cells and chemical hapten exposure. Study-wide context: 2% DPC applied to a roughly 2 cm by roughly 2 cm arm area sensitized donors.

The study's library attached unique molecular identifiers to single cDNA molecules. TCRdb called the RACE reads again in MiXCR, with one record for every CDR3 protein. This sample carries some 400,000 distinct CDR3 sequences, 5.1% of them seen once, and the ten largest clones take 2.6%. Many counts were recorded for this clonotype. Its antigen remains unknown. General observations from the study: No alteration of TCRs above 1 in 1000 frequency was seen with DPC sensitization.

Documented time point: pre-sensitization, week 0. The treatment is: therapeutic diphenylcyclopropenone sensitization with weekly scalp DPC. Donors, patients with alopecia ranging from 18 to 70 years old and judged suitable for DPC, provided samples. Sequenced material: whole blood, taken in connection with sensitization to the hapten diphenylcyclopropenone (DPC). This sequence was found in a woman between 50 and 59 years old with alopecia areata. Some clones in this sample may be carry-over from other donors' samples.

The CDR3 nucleotides are TGTGCCATCACCGAAGGGGGACATCCCCAAGAGACCCAGTACTTC. Its protein is CAITEGGHPQETQYF. The chain carries TRBV10-3 and TRBJ2-5; D possibly corresponds to TRBD1 (6 bases). The length of the CDR3 is 15 residues. Germline lookup yields CDR1 ENHRY and CDR2 SYGVKD. Between the trimmed V and J ends, which lost 7 bases and 1 base, there was a span of 16 bases.